The T cell receptor (beta chain) described here comes from a study of blood T cell repertoires in COVID-19. For the study at large: Researchers got acute and convalescent COVID-19 samples from the United States, Italy and Spain. Sources were T cells, B-cell-depleted T cells, or PBMCs; the material itself was cDNA or gDNA.

Trimming stripped 4 bases from V and 6 bases from J, with 10 bases between. CDR3 size: 13 residues. Germline CDR1 and CDR2: WSHSY and SAAADI. How the authors handled the data: It was from reference gene primer amplification that nucleated cell counts were estimated. Here immunoSEQ multiplex PCR was the method, and the copy in TCRdb shows in-frame clones only, minus some. V and J calls and clone size follow that table, whereas D and trimming were derived from the DNA. The sample has fewer than 250,000 clones, roughly four fifths seen once; the top ten hold around 12%. Sequenced material: peripheral blood. This receptor was obtained from a woman between 40 and 55 years old with acute or convalescent COVID-19. The chain employs TRBV10-2 and TRBJ1-5; maybe TRBD1 (6 bases). The CDR3: CASSGQGTQPQHF. As DNA, the CDR3 is TGCGCCAGCAGTGGTCAGGGGACTCAGCCCCAGCATTTT.